This T cell receptor (beta chain) was captured by sequencing in a study of cytomegalovirus exposure and HLA in healthy donors (dated by TCRdb to the late 2010s). Looking at the study overall: The 670 or so repertoires of the first cohort and the 110 or so validation repertoires were produced on the same platform, according to a later analysis. Along with the approximately 700-subject first cohort, a separate validation cohort of more than 90 different subjects was used. The aim of the study was to test whether cataloging public T cell receptors could identify signatures of past pathogen exposure. High-throughput TCR immunosequencing, statistical association of individual TCRs with disease status, and machine learning were combined to predict cytomegalovirus infection status. Overall study results and their limits: A few of the identified cytomegalovirus-associated TCR beta chains were confirmed in vitro to be specific for cytomegalovirus antigens. A later analysis found that TCRs clustered in the first cohort also tended to co-occur in the 120 validation repertoires, with more than 90% of cluster scores above 0. All 120 or so repertoires were used to score co-occurrence in the validation cohort in a later analysis, because that analysis had no HLA typing for the cohort. It was suggested by the authors that the approach could potentially be generalized to other disease states and immunological phenotypes. The classifier was reported to diagnose cytomegalovirus status with high specificity and sensitivity in both the original and validation cohorts. A total of 150 to 200 TCR beta chains were listed by the study as associated with cytomegalovirus. Most TCR sequences were seen in very few donors, while some public TCRs were found in many individuals.

CDR3 length: 13 amino acids, cysteine to phenylalanine. Just CDR3 DNA is preserved here, 39 bases in frame from base 1. Looking up the germline V gene yields CDR1 SNHLY and CDR2 FYNNEI. V trim: 8 bases; J trim: 3 bases; unmatched bases: 6. This clone has just a few counts. Its target antigen remains unknown. No base quality information exists; no much larger clone differs at one position. Separate from the roughly 650-subject first cohort, the validation cohort of about 110 subjects was the group to which the donors belonged. The protocol used for the library was the immunoSEQ multiplex PCR assay. Turning to the authors' computational methods: To diagnose cytomegalovirus status from the catalog of TCR beta chain sequences, a statistical classification framework was built. In TCRdb, the immuneACCESS table is reduced to in-frame sequences with V and J assigned. These tables do not hold every clone; where another copy was compared, an unresolved V gene accounts for under half, and the others remain unexplained. The V and J calls and the clone size are those of that table, but D and trimming were determined from the DNA. In all, the sample holds tens of thousands of clones, and 90% to 95% of those were seen once. Approximately 1.5% of the sample rests with the top ten.

This clonotype was sampled from a man aged 18 to 30 in good health and CMV-seropositive. This receptor chain uses TRBV2 and TRBJ1-1, and 7 junction bases match TRBD1. The sequencing sample was made of PBMCs. The CDR3 corresponds to CASQGVGDTEAFF. The DNA sequence is as follows: TGTGCCAGCCAGGGGGTTGGGGACACTGAAGCTTTCTTT.